This TCR beta chain was retrieved from a study of technical replicates of blood from a few donors. With 6 bases clipped from V and 8 bases from J, the junction kept 2 bases outside the gene matches. Germline CDR1 is LNHDA and CDR2 is SQIVND (reference sequence). There are 11 residues in the CDR3. Some clones are missing from TCRdb's copy, which holds only in-frame ones; the method was immunoSEQ multiplex PCR. The sample shows approximately 89,000 clones, roughly 94% of them seen only once. The V call is TRBV19, the J call TRBJ1-1; 8 bases are shared with TRBD1. The TCR originated in a human donor in good health. Sequenced material: T cells isolated from PBMCs. The CDR3 reads CASSRTGEAFF. CDR3 sequence (DNA): TGTGCCAGTAGCCGGACAGGGGAAGCTTTCTTT.